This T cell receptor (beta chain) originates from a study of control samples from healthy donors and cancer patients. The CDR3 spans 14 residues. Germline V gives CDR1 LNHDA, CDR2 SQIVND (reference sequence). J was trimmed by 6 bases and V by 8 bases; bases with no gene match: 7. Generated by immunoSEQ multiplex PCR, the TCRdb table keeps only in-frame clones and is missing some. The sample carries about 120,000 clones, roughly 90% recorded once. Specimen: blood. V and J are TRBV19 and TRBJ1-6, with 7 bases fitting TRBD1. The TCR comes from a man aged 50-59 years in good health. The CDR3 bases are TGTGCCAGTGGCGTACAGGGGAGTAATTCACCCCTCCACTTT. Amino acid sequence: CASGVQGSNSPLHF.